Below, 25 T cell receptor beta chains from the same sample are listed, as sequenced in a study of cytomegalovirus exposure and HLA in healthy donors. The PCR ran on 60 Vbeta and 13 Jbeta primers. The protocol was immunoSEQ multiplex PCR, while the TCRdb copy is restricted to in-frame clones and leaves out a portion. Of 150,000 to 200,000 clones in the sample, over 65% were seen once. The specimen was PBMCs. These receptors were taken from a man in his forties in good health and CMV-seropositive.

V and J are TRBV6-6 and TRBJ2-7; D is uncertain. V dropped 4 bases and J dropped 0 bases, with 7 bases sitting between them. Germline-derived CDR1 and CDR2 are MNHNY and SVGAGI (reference sequence). The CDR3 has 13 residues. The CDR3 region has the DNA TGTGCCAGCAGTTTACAGAGCTCCTACGAGCAGTACTTC. Translating it yields CASSLQSSYEQYF.

This clone has just a few counts. In nucleotides, the CDR3 is TGCGCCAGCAGCCAAGATGGCGGGGGGACCCTCTCCTACGAGCAGTACTTC. The encoded protein is CASSQDGGGTLSYEQYF. The gene calls are TRBV4-3 and TRBJ2-7; TRBD2 aligns across 8 bases. Trimming removed 0 bases from V and 0 bases from J; junction bases left unmatched: 7. Germline-derived CDR1 and CDR2 are LGHNA and YSLEER. The CDR3 contains 17 residues.

The chain uses TRBV7-8 and TRBJ1-5; D is unclear. The V end lost 7 bases, the J end lost 4 bases, and 8 bases lay between the germline ends. CDR3 length: 12 amino acids. Per germline, CDR1 SGHVS and CDR2 FQNEAQ. The DNA of the CDR3 is TGTGCCAGCAATCCCCCGAATCAGCCCCAGCATTTT. This translates into CASNPPNQPQHF.

This rearrangement joins TRBV5-1 to TRBJ1-1; D remains unclear. The CDR3 is 12 residues long. V was shortened by 0 bases and J by 5 bases, with 5 bases between the two germline ends. Germline V gives CDR1 SGHRS, CDR2 YFSETQ. The CDR3 DNA sequence: TGCGCCAGCAGCTTGGACCGGACTGAAGCTTTCTTT. Translation: CASSLDRTEAFF. The full variable domain, completed using reference TRBV5-1 and TRBJ1-1, is KAGVTQTPRYLIKTRGQQVTLSCSPISGHRSVSWYQQTPGQGLQFLFEYFSETQRNKGNFPGRFSGRQFSNSRSEMNVSTLELGDSALYLCASSLDRTEAFFGQGTRLTVV.

The chain links TRBV19 to TRBJ1-5, with TRBD1 identical over 7 bases. The CDR3 length is 17 residues. The junction had 10 bases not matched to a gene; V was cut back by 5 bases and J by 0 bases. From germline, CDR1 is LNHDA and CDR2 SQIVND (reference sequence). The DNA for the CDR3 is TGTGCCAGTAGTTCGCGGCTCGGGACAGTTAGCAATCAGCCCCAGCATTTT. It encodes CASSSRLGTVSNQPQHF.

CDR3 sequence: CASSLSSGGWAQFF. Here the CDR3 DNA reads TGCGCCAGCAGCTTGTCAAGCGGGGGTTGGGCGCAGTTCTTC. The J gene is TRBJ2-1, the V gene TRBV5-1; the match to TRBD2 covers 8 bases. The CDR3 covers 14 residues. The J segment lost 12 bases and the V segment lost 1 base, leaving 9 bases of the junction unmatched. Germline V CDR1 and CDR2: SGHRS, YFSETQ.

V gene TRBV7-9 combines with J gene TRBJ2-3, with no clear D. Germline CDR1 SEHNR, CDR2 FQNEAQ (reference sequence). This CDR3 is 15 amino acids long. The V end was cut by 2 bases, the J end by 0 bases, with 9 bases between. In DNA, the CDR3 is TGTGCCAGCAGCTTACAGGTTTCCAGCACAGATACGCAGTATTTT. Encoded protein: CASSLQVSSTDTQYF.

The genes are TRBV29-1 and TRBJ2-5, with TRBD2 identical over 13 bases. Germline V gene lookup returns CDR1 SQVTM and CDR2 ANQGSEA. With V trimmed by 6 bases and J by 5 bases, 6 bases remained unmatched. The CDR3 consists of 14 residues. CDR3 DNA sequence: TGCAGCGTCTCACTAGCGGGGGGGACGGAGACCCAGTACTTC. Encoded protein: CSVSLAGGTETQYF.

The chain carries TRBV10-2 and TRBJ1-1, with 9 positions matching TRBD1. This CDR3 region has 16 residues. Germline CDR1 and CDR2: WSHSY and SAAADI. V gave up 5 bases and J gave up 5 bases; unmatched junction bases: 12. CDR3 DNA sequence: TGCGCCAGCAGTCTTGGACAGGGGCCGCTGGGAACTGAAGCTTTCTTT. Protein: CASSLGQGPLGTEAFF.

This clone was picked up many times. The chain recombines TRBV11-1 with TRBJ2-7, with 11 bases aligning to TRBD1. Germline CDR1 SGHAT, CDR2 FQDESV (reference sequence). The CDR3 extends over 14 amino acids. J was trimmed by 5 bases and V by 4 bases; bases with no gene match: 4. CDR3 coding DNA: TGTGCCAGCAGCTCGGACAGGGGGCGGGACGAGCAGTACTTC. Amino acids: CASSSDRGRDEQYF.

This clone was observed a few times. The gene calls are TRBV5-1 and TRBJ1-1; tentative D call: TRBD1 (5 bases). CDR1 SGHRS and CDR2 YFSETQ come from the germline V gene. This CDR3 is built from 15 residues. V shed 4 bases and J shed 0 bases, with 13 bases lying between them. The CDR3, as DNA: TGCGCCAGCAGCCCGCTGACAGTCATGAACACTGAAGCTTTCTTT. This sequence encodes CASSPLTVMNTEAFF. Looking up the rest from reference TRBV5-1 and TRBJ1-1 gives the full variable domain: KAGVTQTPRYLIKTRGQQVTLSCSPISGHRSVSWYQQTPGQGLQFLFEYFSETQRNKGNFPGRFSGRQFSNSRSEMNVSTLELGDSALYLCASSPLTVMNTEAFFGQGTRLTVV.

The CDR3 reads CASSGQENQPQHF. The CDR3 DNA reads TGTGCCAGCAGTGGACAGGAAAATCAGCCCCAGCATTTT. The rearrangement links TRBV2 to TRBJ1-5; D may be TRBD1 (6 bases). CDR3 length: 13 amino acids. The V and J ends lost 4 bases and 4 bases respectively, with 8 bases between them. Germline-derived CDR1 and CDR2 are SNHLY and FYNNEI.

CDR3 region: CASSPGTSKEPQHF. In DNA, the CDR3 is TGTGCCAGCTCACCTGGGACATCAAAGGAGCCCCAGCATTTT. The chain employs TRBV18 and TRBJ1-5, with D maybe TRBD1 (6 bases). With 3 bases removed from V and 8 bases from J, the gap between germline ends came to 14 bases. The germline gives CDR1 KGHSH, CDR2 LQKENI. The CDR3 length is 14 residues. The complete variable domain, with remaining parts taken from reference TRBV18 and TRBJ1-5, reads NAGVMQNPRHLVRRRGQEARLRCSPMKGHSHVYWYRQLPEEGLKFMVYLQKENIIDESGMPKERFSAEFPKEGPSILRIQQVVRGDSAAYFCASSPGTSKEPQHFGDGTRLSIL.

This clone came up once. The chain carries TRBV11-2 and TRBJ2-7; 12 bases align to TRBD1. In germline, CDR1 is SGHAT, CDR2 FQNNGV. The CDR3 totals 15 residues. V trimming: 3 bases; J trimming: 7 bases; junction bases outside the gene matches: 7. In nucleotides, the CDR3 is TGTGCCAGCAGCTTTTGGGACAGGGGGCTAGGGGAGCAGTACTTC. Translating it yields CASSFWDRGLGEQYF.

This clone came up once. V and J are TRBV19 and TRBJ1-1; 9 nucleotides agree with TRBD1. CDR1 is LNHDA, CDR2 SQIVND, per germline (reference sequence). The CDR3 covers 15 residues. V was clipped by 6 bases and J by 10 bases; unmatched bases: 15. CDR3 in DNA: TGTGCCAGTAGCCTTAATAGGTTCCAGGGACAGGGAGCTTTCTTT. Encoded protein: CASSLNRFQGQGAFF.

The rearrangement joins TRBV5-1 to TRBJ1-2; 9 positions match TRBD1. Germline V lookup: CDR1 SGHRS, CDR2 YFSETQ. CDR3 size: 14 residues. With 0 bases clipped from V and 5 bases from J, the junction kept 2 bases outside the gene matches. The CDR3 region is CASSLDRGQYGYTF. In DNA, the CDR3 is TGCGCCAGCAGCTTGGACAGGGGGCAGTATGGCTACACCTTC.

This clone was seen just once. The J gene is TRBJ2-3, the V gene TRBV11-3; TRBD2 aligns across 9 bases. V gave up 5 bases and J gave up 5 bases; unmatched junction bases: 14. This CDR3 has 17 amino acids. CDR1 is SGHNT and CDR2 is YENEEA in the germline V gene. This CDR3 reads CASSDSSGGGDRDTQYF. The CDR3, as DNA: TGTGCCAGCAGCGACTCTAGCGGCGGGGGGGACCGAGATACGCAGTATTTT.

The V call is TRBV19, the J call TRBJ2-2, with a weak D call TRBD2 (6 bases). V was shortened by 5 bases and J by 6 bases, with 10 bases between the two germline ends. This CDR3 has 13 residues. Looked up from germline, CDR1 is LNHDA and CDR2 is SQIVND (reference sequence). CDR3: CASSPPGAGELFF. Written as DNA, the CDR3 is TGTGCCAGTAGTCCCCCGGGGGCCGGGGAGCTGTTTTTT.

The J gene is TRBJ2-7, the V gene TRBV4-1; the match to TRBD1 covers 7 bases. This CDR3 region has 14 residues. Trimming at V came to 3 bases and at J to 2 bases, leaving 4 bases not matched to a gene. The germline V gene encodes CDR1 MGHRA and CDR2 YSYEKL. The chain's CDR3 is CASSQDRTAYEQYF. CDR3 DNA sequence: TGCGCCAGCAGCCAGGACAGGACGGCCTACGAGCAGTACTTC.

The genes are TRBV6-6 and TRBJ2-7, with TRBD2 identical over 8 bases. Per germline, CDR1 MNHNY and CDR2 SVGAGI (reference sequence). CDR3 length: 16 residues. Trimming took 7 bases from V and 3 from J; bases not matched to a gene: 14. The CDR3 reads CASTTSGGDSGYEQYF. Written as DNA, the CDR3 is TGTGCCAGCACTACCTCGGGGGGGGATAGTGGCTACGAGCAGTACTTC.

The chain carries TRBV19 and TRBJ2-7; D perhaps matches TRBD2 (6 bases). Trimming removed 5 bases from V and 9 bases from J, with 23 bases in between. The CDR3 length is 15 residues. The germline V gene encodes CDR1 LNHDA and CDR2 SQIVND (reference sequence). The CDR3 bases are TGTGCCAGTAGTCCTGGGACGGGGGAAGCAAGGATGCAGTACTTC. It is translated as CASSPGTGEARMQYF.

The chain uses TRBV7-6 and TRBJ1-5; D uncertain. Germline CDR1 and CDR2: SGHVS and FNYEAQ. The V gene lost 5 bases and the J gene lost 7 bases, with 9 bases spanning the gap. The CDR3 sequence is 12 residues long. CDR3: CASSNHGQPQHF. The DNA for the CDR3 is TGTGCCAGCAGCAATCATGGCCAGCCCCAGCATTTT.

This clone turned up a few times. The chain couples TRBV4-1 to TRBJ1-1; 9 nucleotides line up with TRBD1. The length of the CDR3 is 15 residues. The junction had 5 bases not matched to a gene; V was cut back by 3 bases and J by 3 bases. Germline loops: CDR1 MGHRA, CDR2 YSYEKL. The CDR3 DNA is TGCGCCAGCAGCCAGGGGACAGGGAGGTACACTGAAGCTTTCTTT. It codes for CASSQGTGRYTEAFF.

The rearrangement links TRBV5-4 to TRBJ2-3; D is ambiguous. The CDR3 has 11 residues. The germline V and J ends were trimmed by 3 bases and 14 bases, with 13 bases remaining between them. CDR1 SGHNT and CDR2 YYREEE come from the germline V gene (reference sequence). CDR3 sequence: CASSSGSLRYF. DNA of the CDR3: TGTGCCAGCAGCTCCGGGTCCCTAAGGTATTTT.

V usage is TRBV27 and J usage is TRBJ1-1, with a possible D match to TRBD1 (6 bases). The CDR3 is 13 amino acids. Per the germline V gene, CDR1 is MNHEY and CDR2 is SMNVEV (reference sequence). Trimming took off 7 bases at V and 3 bases at J, with 12 bases between the two ends. The CDR3 DNA follows: TGTGCCAGCAAGAACAGGGTTTACACTGAAGCTTTCTTT. Translating gives CASKNRVYTEAFF.